Below are 15 T cell receptor beta chains sequenced from a single sample in a study of T cell repertoires in cytomegalovirus infection. The antigens these receptors bind are not known. Each CDR3 protein gets one entry after TCRdb re-called the reads with MiXCR. The top ten hold about 21% of the sample, which has approximately 280,000 distinct CDR3 sequences, about 20% seen once. The sample consisted of cultured PBMCs, taken from culture after CMV antigen stimulation. The receptor source for this set is a human donor in good health (CMV status not recorded). Some clones in this sample may be carry-over from other donors' samples.

This clonotype was picked up a small number of times. The genes are TRBV28 and TRBJ1-4; 11 bases agree with TRBD1. The CDR3 is 15 residues long. From germline, CDR1 is MDHEN and CDR2 SYDVKM. V dropped 4 bases and J dropped 7; count of bases not matched to a gene: 5. CDR3 sequence: CASSSDRGRGEKLFF. The CDR3 region has the DNA TGTGCCAGCAGTTCGGACAGGGGGCGAGGTGAAAAACTGTTTTTT. The full variable domain, rest sourced from reference TRBV28 and TRBJ1-4, is DVKVTQSSRYLVKRTGEKVFLECVQDMDHENMFWYRQDPGLGLRLIYFSYDVKMKEKGDIPEGYSVSREKKERFSLILESASTNQTSMYLCASSSDRGRGEKLFFGSGTQLSVL.

The chain employs TRBV7-8 and TRBJ1-2; TRBD1 matches at 7 bases. In germline, CDR1 is SGHVS, CDR2 FQNEAQ. The trim removed 6 bases at V and 4 bases at J, leaving 14 bases unmatched. The CDR3 spans 16 residues. The CDR3 DNA follows: TGTGCCAGCAGTAGCTTAGGTGTGACAGGGACCTATGGCTACACCTTC. Residues: CASSSLGVTGTYGYTF. Filled out from reference TRBV7-8 and TRBJ1-2, the complete variable domain reads GAGVSQSPRYKVAKRGQDVALRCDPISGHVSLFWYQQALGQGPEFLTYFQNEAQLDKSGLPSDRFFAERPEGSVSTLKIQRTQQEDSAVYLCASSSLGVTGTYGYTFGSGTRLTVV.

The V gene is TRBV4-1, the J gene TRBJ2-7; a possible D gene is TRBD2 (5 bases). The germline V and J ends were trimmed by 4 bases and 1 base, with 8 bases remaining between them. The CDR3 extends over 13 amino acids. Germline CDR1 reads MGHRA; CDR2 reads YSYEKL. CDR3 DNA sequence: TGCGCCAGCAGCCCCACGGGGTCCTACGAGCAGTACTTC. It codes for CASSPTGSYEQYF.

A note on this clonotype: A junction boundary mismatches the germline segment, possibly from a read error. The chain carries TRBV6-2 or TRBV6-3 and TRBJ2-1, with D unresolved. The CDR3 has 12 amino acids. Per the germline V gene, CDR1 is MNHEY and CDR2 is SVGEGT. The CDR3 loop is CASSYPSPLKVF. In DNA, the CDR3 is TGTGCCAGCAGTTACCCCTCACCGCTAAAGGTCTTC.

J is TRBJ1-5 and V is TRBV15, with D unclear. V shed 5 bases and J shed 7 bases, with 15 bases lying between them. Germline CDR1 reads LNHNV; CDR2 reads YYDKDF (reference sequence). CDR3 size: 14 residues. The CDR3 nucleotides read TGTGCCACCAGCTTTACCCGGGCGGGACAGCCCCAGCATTTT. Translation: CATSFTRAGQPQHF.

The J gene is TRBJ2-1, the V gene TRBV12-5, with D possibly TRBD1 on 5 matching bases. This CDR3 has 14 residues. Trimming left V 6 bases short and J 9 bases short, with 18 bases between. Germline CDR1 LGHNT, CDR2 FRNRAP. CDR3 nucleotide sequence: TGTGCTAGTGGCCTCGACAGTACGGTCAGTGAGCAGTTCTTC. Its translation: CASGLDSTVSEQFF.

The V call is TRBV6-5, the J call TRBJ2-1, with 10 bases matching TRBD2. The junction had 5 bases not matched to a gene; V was cut back by 1 base and J by 8 bases. Germline CDR1 reads MNHEY; CDR2 reads SVGAGI. The CDR3 loop spans 15 amino acids. The CDR3, as DNA: TGTGCCAGCAGTTACTTAGCGGGAGGATCGTATGAGCAGTTCTTC. This encodes CASSYLAGGSYEQFF.

The chain recombines TRBV30 with TRBJ1-2; the D is unclear. The CDR3 extends over 13 amino acids. V lost 1 base and J 7 bases, leaving 13 bases between the germline ends. CDR1 and CDR2 (germline): GTSNPN, SVGIG (reference sequence). The CDR3: CAWSGTHGGGYTF. The CDR3 bases are TGTGCCTGGAGTGGGACCCACGGTGGTGGCTACACCTTC.

In the case of this clonotype: This may come from a read error, since a much larger clone is one base off. This rearrangement joins TRBV7-6 to TRBJ2-7; possibly TRBD1 for D (5 bases). V lost 7 bases, J lost 6 bases, and 13 bases lay in between. The CDR3 consists of 12 residues. Germline values: CDR1 SGHVS, CDR2 FNYEAQ. CDR3 nucleotide sequence: TGTGCCAGCAACTCCCAGGGATCCGAGCAGTACTTC. It translates to CASNSQGSEQYF.

This clonotype showed up just a few times. This chain joins TRBV9 and TRBJ2-1, with a weak D call TRBD1 (5 bases). Trimming took 0 bases from V and 5 from J, leaving 18 bases between them. This CDR3 has 17 residues. Germline CDR1 is SGDLS and CDR2 is YYNGEE. The CDR3 reads CASSVGPSGHLDNEQFF. CDR3 in DNA: TGTGCCAGCAGCGTAGGTCCCTCCGGACACCTAGACAATGAGCAGTTCTTC.

The chain recombines TRBV6-1 with TRBJ2-7; no reliable D call. The CDR3 length is 11 residues. CDR1 and CDR2 from the germline V gene are MNHNS and SASEGT. V was cut by 5 bases and J by 7 bases, with 9 bases left in between. CDR3 sequence: CASSHRWEQYF. The CDR3 nucleotides read TGTGCCAGCAGTCATCGGTGGGAGCAGTACTTC.

This clonotype was detected a few times. This chain uses TRBV9 with TRBJ2-3, with unresolved D. V lost 4 bases and J 1 base, leaving 16 bases between the germline ends. This CDR3 comprises 16 residues. Germline CDR1 SGDLS, CDR2 YYNGEE. The CDR3 loop is CASSSRPLWGTDTQYF. In nucleotides, the CDR3 is TGTGCCAGCAGCTCTCGACCCCTCTGGGGCACAGATACGCAGTATTTT. The variable domain in full, completed from reference TRBV9 and TRBJ2-3, reads DSGVTQTPKHLITATGQRVTLRCSPRSGDLSVYWYQQSLDQGLQFLIQYYNGEERAKGNILERFSAQQFPDLHSELNLSSLELGDSALYFCASSSRPLWGTDTQYFGPGTRLTVL.

This clonotype was seen repeatedly, ten times or more. The genes are TRBV10-3 and TRBJ2-6; D call uncertain. Germline V lookup: CDR1 ENHRY, CDR2 SYGVKD. CDR3 size: 15 residues. V lost 8 bases, J lost 4 bases, and 15 bases lay in between. CDR3: CAIGSSGIGANVLTF. As DNA, the CDR3 is TGTGCCATCGGCAGTTCCGGTATCGGGGCCAACGTCCTGACTTTC.

The rearrangement uses TRBV19 and TRBJ2-5; no firm D call. The CDR3 loop spans 16 amino acids. The germline CDR1 and CDR2 sequences are LNHDA and SQIVND (reference sequence). Trimming took 6 bases from V and 1 from J, leaving 18 bases between them. The CDR3 nucleotides read TGTGCCAGTAGCATCCGTACCCCCGGCGGCCAAGAGACCCAGTACTTC. It encodes CASSIRTPGGQETQYF.

The sample holds many counts of this clonotype. The chain couples TRBV7-2 to TRBJ1-2, with a weak D call TRBD1 (6 bases). CDR3 length equals 14 residues. V lost 5 bases to trimming and J lost 2 bases, with 12 bases between them. CDR1 SGHTA and CDR2 FQGNSA come from the germline V gene. This CDR3 reads CASSRLQGNYGYTF. The CDR3 nucleotides read TGTGCCAGCAGCCGACTACAGGGAAACTATGGCTACACCTTC.